This paragraph covers one T cell receptor (beta chain) sequence. These data originate in a study of technical replicates of blood from a few donors. The assay was immunoSEQ multiplex PCR, and TCRdb's table has in-frame clones only and misses some. The table has around 98,000 clones, approximately 96% seen once; the top ten hold approximately 0.21%. The receptor was isolated from a human donor in good health. The sample was T cells isolated from PBMCs.

The CDR3 DNA sequence: TGCGCCAGCAGCCTTAACAGGGGCCACTACGAGCAGTACTTC. It codes for CASSLNRGHYEQYF. The chain combines TRBV4-1 with TRBJ2-7; 7 bases map to TRBD1. This CDR3 comprises 14 residues. CDR1 is MGHRA, CDR2 YSYEKL, per germline. Trimming removed 4 bases from V and 3 bases from J; junction bases left unmatched: 6.